One sample yielded the 6 T cell receptor beta chains listed below, sequenced in a study of blood T cell repertoires in COVID-19. Generated by immunoSEQ multiplex PCR, the TCRdb table keeps only in-frame clones and is missing some. The sample has about 69,000 clones, nearly 80% seen once. Sequencing was carried out using peripheral blood. All receptors derive from a human donor in a cohort sampled during active COVID-19.

The chain has TRBV5-1 and TRBJ1-5; 7 bases map to TRBD1. Unmatched junction bases numbered 8, after V lost 0 bases and J lost 8 bases. Germline V gene lookup returns CDR1 SGHRS and CDR2 YFSETQ. This CDR3 is built from 15 residues. The CDR3 coding sequence is TGCGCCAGCAGCTTGGCGGCAGGGGACAGCGAGCCCCAGCATTTT. It codes for CASSLAAGDSEPQHF.

The chain joins TRBV7-2 to TRBJ1-4; TRBD1 matches 7 bases. The junction had 6 bases not matched to a gene; V was cut back by 2 bases and J by 6 bases. The CDR3 sequence is 15 residues long. In germline, CDR1 is SGHTA, CDR2 FQGNSA. The CDR3 is CASSLTTGTYEKLFF. DNA of the CDR3: TGTGCCAGCAGCTTAACGACAGGGACGTATGAAAAACTGTTTTTT. The full variable domain, rest sourced from reference TRBV7-2 and TRBJ1-4, is GAGVSQSPSNKVTEKGKDVELRCDPISGHTALYWYRQSLGQGLEFLIYFQGNSAPDKSGLPSDRFSAERTGGSVSTLTIQRTQQEDSAVYLCASSLTTGTYEKLFFGSGTQLSVL.

The chain couples TRBV6-5 to TRBJ1-5; 9 bases agree with TRBD1. Germline V gives CDR1 MNHEY, CDR2 SVGAGI. V lost 5 bases and J lost 2; bases outside the gene matches: 4. The CDR3 loop spans 15 amino acids. The CDR3 reads CASSRQGVGNQPQHF. CDR3 DNA: TGTGCCAGCAGTCGACAGGGGGTGGGCAATCAGCCCCAGCATTTT.

This clone was found a few times. V and J are TRBV5-5 and TRBJ2-5; maybe TRBD2 (5 bases). V lost 4 bases and J lost 3, with 10 bases in between. This CDR3 is 13 amino acids long. Germline V CDR1 and CDR2: SGHKS, YYEKEE (reference sequence). The CDR3 DNA sequence: TGTGCCAGCAGCCTCCCCGGGAAAGAGACCCAGTACTTC. Its translation: CASSLPGKETQYF.

This chain connects TRBV2 to TRBJ1-4; 7 nucleotides line up with TRBD1. The V gene end was trimmed by 6 bases and the J gene end by 5 bases; junction bases not matched to a gene: 3. The CDR3 contains 13 residues. Germline CDR1 and CDR2: SNHLY and FYNNEI. CDR3 protein: CASRGDSNEKLFF. The CDR3 nucleotides read TGTGCCAGCAGAGGGGACAGCAATGAAAAACTGTTTTTT.

This chain links TRBV7-9 with TRBJ2-1, with D possibly TRBD2 on 6 matching bases. The germline V and J ends were trimmed by 5 bases and 6 bases, with 8 bases remaining between them. This CDR3 is 12 amino acids long. Germline V gene sequence: CDR1 SEHNR, CDR2 FQNEAQ (reference sequence). This CDR3 reads CASSLTSNEQFF. The CDR3 DNA sequence: TGTGCCAGCAGCCTGACTAGCAATGAGCAGTTCTTC.